The 18 T cell receptor beta chains listed next were all sequenced from one sample in a study of blood T cells in healthy people across ages. Through a sample-barcoded 5' primer and a J-beta primer mix, a second PCR was run for 7 to 11 cycles. TCRdb fed the 5' RACE reads into MiXCR, producing one record per CDR3 protein. The table lists about 640,000 distinct CDR3 sequences, approximately 50% of them singletons. The sequencing sample was made of blood. These receptors were obtained from a man aged 60 to 75 in good health.

This clonotype was seen a handful of times. This chain joins TRBV6-5 and TRBJ1-4, with D possibly TRBD1 on 5 matching bases. CDR1 and CDR2 from the germline V gene are MNHEY and SVGAGI. The CDR3 has 12 amino acids. V dropped 8 bases and J dropped 7 bases, with 11 bases sitting between them. CDR3 in DNA: TGTGCCAGCGCCCTGAGGGGTGAAAAACTGTTTTTT. Translated, it gives CASALRGEKLFF.

The genes are TRBV7-2 and TRBJ2-3; no reliable D call. Germline CDR1 and CDR2: SGHTA and FQGNSA. The CDR3 has 15 amino acids. V lost 4 bases and J lost 0, with 11 bases in between. The CDR3 DNA is TGTACCAGCAGCTCAACCAGGATTAGCACAGATACGCAGTATTTT. Translated: CTSSSTRISTDTQYF.

CDR3 residues: CASSPWTGTNYGYTF. In DNA, the CDR3 is TGTGCCAGCAGCCCTTGGACAGGAACTAACTATGGCTACACCTTC. The V and J genes are TRBV7-9 and TRBJ1-2; 7 bases match TRBD1. The V gene end was trimmed by 5 bases and the J gene end by 0 bases; junction bases not matched to a gene: 6. This CDR3 region has 15 residues. CDR1 and CDR2 (germline): SEHNR, FQNEAQ (reference sequence).

The CDR3 loop is CASNRPRGADTQYF. CDR3 coding DNA: TGTGCCAGCAACCGACCAAGAGGTGCAGATACGCAGTATTTT. The gene calls are TRBV11-2 and TRBJ2-3, with D unclear. Germline V gene sequence: CDR1 SGHAT, CDR2 FQNNGV. There are 14 residues in the CDR3. V lost 7 bases and J 4 bases, leaving 15 bases between the germline ends.

This clonotype was seen only a few times. The V call is TRBV14, the J call TRBJ2-3; D remains ambiguous. Per the germline V gene, CDR1 is SGHDN and CDR2 is FVKESK. This CDR3 region has 16 residues. Deletions cut 0 bases from V and 0 bases from J, with 10 bases between. The CDR3 DNA sequence: TGTGCCAGCAGCCAAGATTGGTCCACTAGCACAGATACGCAGTATTTT. This sequence encodes CASSQDWSTSTDTQYF.

V usage is TRBV6-1 and J usage is TRBJ2-7; D may be TRBD2 (5 bases). The CDR3 runs 14 residues. The germline V gene encodes CDR1 MNHNS and CDR2 SASEGT. V lost 8 bases and J 3 bases, leaving 17 bases between the germline ends. This CDR3 is CASSNGVAYYEQYF. The CDR3 region has the DNA TGTGCCAGCTCGAACGGTGTAGCGTACTACGAGCAGTACTTC.

This clonotype has more than one count but fewer than ten. The chain has TRBV11-2 and TRBJ2-7; D not resolved. Germline loops: CDR1 SGHAT, CDR2 FQNNGV. Trimming removed 4 bases at V and 3 bases at J, with 13 bases between. The CDR3 is 14 amino acids. The CDR3 bases are TGTGCCAGCAGCTCCAGTTGGCGAAACTACGAGCAGTACTTC. As protein: CASSSSWRNYEQYF.

The rearrangement joins TRBV5-1 to TRBJ2-5; D possibly corresponds to TRBD2 (7 bases). V was shortened by 2 bases and J by 1 base, with 15 bases between the two germline ends. Germline values: CDR1 SGHRS, CDR2 YFSETQ. The CDR3 has 16 amino acids. The CDR3 is CASSFRPGGPQETQYF. The CDR3 nucleotides read TGCGCCAGCAGCTTCCGGCCCGGGGGGCCCCAAGAGACCCAGTACTTC.

The CDR3 coding sequence is TGTGCCAGCAGCTTATGGGGACAGTTACCAGATACGCAGTATTTT. Protein sequence: CASSLWGQLPDTQYF. The J gene is TRBJ2-3, the V gene TRBV5-6; 7 positions agree with TRBD1. Germline lookup yields CDR1 SGHDT and CDR2 YYEEEE. This CDR3 spans 15 amino acids. The V segment lost 2 bases and the J segment 4 bases; nucleotides outside the gene matches: 7. The full variable domain, its missing parts supplied by reference TRBV5-6 and TRBJ2-3, is DAGVTQSPTHLIKTRGQQVTLRCSPKSGHDTVSWYQQALGQGPQFIFQYYEEEERQRGNFPDRFSGHQFPNYSSELNVNALLLGDSALYLCASSLWGQLPDTQYFGPGTRLTVL.

The V gene is TRBV5-6, the J gene TRBJ2-3, with 10 bases fitting TRBD1. The CDR3 runs to 16 residues. The ends lost 0 bases at V and 3 bases at J; junction bases unmatched: 4. Looked up from germline, CDR1 is SGHDT and CDR2 is YYEEEE. The CDR3 protein is CASSLAEGQGTDTQYF. In DNA, the CDR3 is TGTGCCAGCAGCTTGGCCGAGGGACAGGGGACAGATACGCAGTATTTT.

This chain uses TRBV18 with TRBJ2-1; D might be TRBD1 (5 bases). V lost 4 bases, J lost 5 bases, and 15 bases lay in between. Germline loops: CDR1 KGHSH, CDR2 LQKENI. This CDR3 is 15 amino acids long. CDR3 region: CASSQSQGPNNEQFF. CDR3 bases: TGTGCCAGCTCACAATCGCAGGGCCCGAACAATGAGCAGTTCTTC.

This clonotype was counted once. This chain joins TRBV5-1 and TRBJ1-6; D is undetermined. The CDR3 length is 15 residues. Germline V gene sequence: CDR1 SGHRS, CDR2 YFSETQ. V lost 4 bases and J lost 7, with 15 bases in between. The CDR3 region has the DNA TGCGCCAGCAGCCTTTCAGGTGCTGGAAATTCACCCCTCCACTTT. This translates into CASSLSGAGNSPLHF.

V usage is TRBV2 and J usage is TRBJ2-7; D possibly matches TRBD1 or TRBD2 (5 bases each). The CDR3 is 16 residues long. From germline, CDR1 is SNHLY and CDR2 FYNNEI. The ends were cut back, 6 bases at V and 0 bases at J, with 18 bases in the middle. DNA of the CDR3: TGTGCCAGCAGGCCGCCTATGGGGACGGACTCCTACGAGCAGTACTTC. Its translation is CASRPPMGTDSYEQYF.

This rearrangement joins TRBV6-5 to TRBJ2-1, with D possibly called TRBD1 or TRBD2 (5 bases each). The CDR3 is made up of 13 amino acids. Trimming cost V 8 bases and J 6 bases, with 14 bases left between them. Germline values: CDR1 MNHEY, CDR2 SVGAGI. The CDR3 DNA is TGTGCCAGCCGGAACCGGGGCGTCAATGAGCAGTTCTTC. This translates into CASRNRGVNEQFF.

This clonotype was seen a handful of times. The rearrangement joins TRBV3-1 to TRBJ2-7; the D gene is possibly TRBD1 (5 bases). In germline, CDR1 is LGHDT, CDR2 YNNKEL (reference sequence). Trimming pared 0 bases from V and 3 bases from J, leaving 12 bases between. The CDR3 has 15 amino acids. CDR3 nucleotide sequence: TGTGCCAGCAGCCAAGAAACAGGAAAGCTCTACGAGCAGTACTTC. Translation: CASSQETGKLYEQYF.

The rearrangement joins TRBV6-1 to TRBJ1-2; D is perhaps TRBD1 (5 bases). V was pared by 4 bases and J by 8 bases, with 11 bases between. The germline V gene has CDR1 MNHNS and CDR2 SASEGT. The CDR3 has 12 residues. CDR3 loop: CASSVRGGGYTF. CDR3 nucleotide sequence: TGTGCCAGCAGTGTGAGGGGAGGCGGCTACACCTTC.

The genes are TRBV7-2 and TRBJ2-1; D is uncertain. CDR1 is SGHTA and CDR2 is FQGNSA in the germline V gene. The CDR3 runs to 11 residues. Trimming left V 8 bases short and J 5 bases short, with 7 bases between. CDR3 amino acids: CTSRRDNEQFF. The DNA of the CDR3 is TGTACCAGCCGACGGGACAATGAGCAGTTCTTC.

The chain has TRBV27 and TRBJ1-2; D is ambiguous. V was clipped by 7 bases and J by 0 bases, with 24 bases between them. Germline V gives CDR1 MNHEY, CDR2 SMNVEV (reference sequence). The CDR3 totals 18 residues. CDR3 in DNA: TGTGCCAGCACCCCCTTTGCGGTCGGTGTTTTAGCTAACTATGGCTACACCTTC. Amino acid sequence: CASTPFAVGVLANYGYTF.